The source of this TCR beta chain is a study of shared clonotypes between healthy human individuals. CDR1 and CDR2 from the germline V gene are MDHEN and SYDVKM. The CDR3 totals 16 residues. V lost 2 bases and J lost 6, with 17 bases in between. Only in-frame clones appear in the TCRdb table, and some are missing; sequencing was by immunoSEQ multiplex PCR. The table records about 2,100,000 clones, about 92% of them present only once. Naive CD8 cells comprised CD45RO-negative, CCR7-positively selected cells, excluding terminally differentiated effector memory CD45RA+ cells. V and J are TRBV28 and TRBJ2-1, with TRBD1 as a possible D gene (5 bases). The sample comprised naive CD8+ T cells from PBMCs. This clonotype was obtained from a man aged 18 to 29 in good health. Some clones in this sample may be carry-over from other donors' samples. DNA of the CDR3: TGTGCCAGCAGTTTAGGGGCAGGCTCTTTCATCAATGAGCAGTTCTTC. Amino acid sequence: CASSLGAGSFINEQFF.